This TCR beta chain came from a study of OX40 agonist ivuxolimab in advanced cancers. The length of the CDR3 is 16 residues. CDR1 and CDR2 (germline): SEHNR, FQNEAQ (reference sequence). Trimming removed 5 bases from V and 0 bases from J; junction bases left unmatched: 7. Here immunoSEQ multiplex PCR was the method, and the copy in TCRdb shows in-frame clones only, minus some. The sample has 35,000 to 45,000 clones, more than 75% seen once; the top ten hold around 13%. This chain links TRBV7-9 with TRBJ2-1, with 7 bases identical to TRBD2. The sequences come from CD4+ or CD8+ T cells sorted from blood, collected in a trial of the OX40 agonist ivuxolimab. The sequence derives from an adult with an advanced solid tumor such as melanoma, head and neck, liver or kidney cancer. In nucleotides, the CDR3 is TGTGCCAGCAGCCCCCGGGGCGGGAGCTCCTACAATGAGCAGTTCTTC. Translation gives CASSPRGGSSYNEQFF.